These T cell receptor beta chains were read from a single sample in a study of spatial heterogeneity in lung cancer. In TCRdb, the 5' RACE reads were re-called with MiXCR into one record per CDR3 protein. Of tens of thousands of distinct CDR3 sequences in the sample, approximately 12% are singletons; the top ten hold more than 40%. Sequenced material: PBMCs, taken at surgery. These TCRs come from a male donor with early-stage non-small cell lung cancer. Both conserved end residues are part of each CDR3. The order of the fields is D gene, J gene, V gene, clone size, CDR3 DNA, CDR3 protein. A D gene is named only where the DNA matches it firmly. The listing skips clone size in some rows; elsewhere it reads once, few, many or a size class.

>-|TRBJ2-5|TRBV3-1|-
TGTGCCAGCAGCCAAGATTCGGCGCTGCGAGAGACCCAGTACTTC
CASSQDSALRETQYF
>TRBD2|TRBJ2-1|TRBV20-1|-
TGCAGTGCTCCGGGACTAGCGCATAATGAGCAGTTCTTC
CSAPGLAHNEQFF
>TRBD1|TRBJ2-7|TRBV6-2/TRBV6-3|-
TGTGCCAGCAGTTACTACTCCGGGACAGCCAGCTCCTACGAGCAGTACTTC
CASSYYSGTASSYEQYF
>-|TRBJ2-3|TRBV21-1|few
TGTGCCAGCAGCAAGGGAGCCGGGAATAGAGATACGCAGTATTTT
CASSKGAGNRDTQYF
>-|TRBJ2-1|TRBV9|few
TGTGCCAGCAGCGGATTAGGTGAGCAGTTCTTC
CASSGLGEQFF
>TRBD2|TRBJ2-7|TRBV20-1|few
TGCAAGCCGTTGACTAGCGGGCTTCGGGAGCAGTACTTC
CKPLTSGLREQYF
>TRBD1|TRBJ2-3|TRBV12-3/TRBV12-4|-
TGTGTCAGCAGCCCCAGACAGGGGGCCACAGATACGCAGTATTTT
CVSSPRQGATDTQYF
>TRBD1|TRBJ2-1|TRBV3-1|many
TGTGCCAGCAGCCAACCGGGACAGGGCTACAATGAGCAGTTCTTC
CASSQPGQGYNEQFF
>TRBD2|TRBJ2-1|TRBV5-1|-
TGCGCCAGCAGCCCCAGACTAGCGGGGGGGCGTTACAATGAGCAGTTCTTC
CASSPRLAGGRYNEQFF
>TRBD1|TRBJ2-7|TRBV19|-
TGTGCCAGTAGACCGGGACAGGGGTTCTACGAGCAGTACTTC
CASRPGQGFYEQYF
>-|TRBJ2-1|TRBV5-1|many
TGCGCCAGCATGGTCCCAATTGAGCGCAACAATGAGCAGTTCTTC
CASMVPIERNNEQFF
>TRBD1|TRBJ2-2|TRBV2|-
TGTGCCAGCAGTCAGGACAGGGGGCCCGGGGAGCTGTTTTTT
CASSQDRGPGELFF
>-|TRBJ2-7|TRBV10-3|few
TGTGCCATCAGTGACCCCCGCGACCCCTACGAGCAGTACTTC
CAISDPRDPYEQYF
>-|TRBJ1-6|TRBV4-3|-
TGCGCCAGCAGCCAAGCGGTTCAGGACACCGGTCGGTCACCCCTCCACTTT
CASSQAVQDTGRSPLHF
>TRBD1|TRBJ2-7|TRBV6-5|-
TGTGCCAGCACCCGACAGGGGGCCGGCTACGAGCAGTACTTC
CASTRQGAGYEQYF
>-|TRBJ1-1|TRBV2|-
TGTGCCAGCAGTGAACCAAACACTGAAGCTTTCTTT
CASSEPNTEAFF
>-|TRBJ1-2|TRBV12-3/TRBV12-4|many
TGTGCCAGCAGTCGGGACGGGAGCTATGGCTACACCTTC
CASSRDGSYGYTF